This TCR beta chain was sequenced during a study of blood T cell repertoires in COVID-19. Study overall: Acute and convalescent COVID-19 specimens originated in the United States, Italy and Spain.

The authors' processing: Amplification of reference gene primers provided the estimated nucleated cell counts. TCRdb's table, derived via immunoSEQ multiplex PCR, lists solely in-frame clones and lacks some. For V, J and clone size, that table is used; D and trimming come from the DNA. The sample holds around 250,000 clones, 70% to 90% seen once. Germline loops: CDR1 SGHRS, CDR2 YFSETQ. V trimming: 3 bases; J trimming: 7 bases; junction bases outside the gene matches: 12. This CDR3 region has 15 residues. Cohort placement rested on clinical history that participants reported themselves. Each recovered donor of Cohort 3 presented with two negative PCRs, clearance, or symptom resolution.

Sequencing input: PBMCs or T cells enriched from blood (not recorded which). This sequence joins TRBV5-1 and TRBJ1-2; 7 bases map to TRBD1. This receptor was identified in a woman between 45 and 60 years old who had recovered from COVID-19. The CDR3 region is CASSSGDSVGFGYTF. The CDR3 coding sequence is TGCGCCAGCAGCTCGGGGGACAGCGTAGGTTTTGGCTACACCTTC.